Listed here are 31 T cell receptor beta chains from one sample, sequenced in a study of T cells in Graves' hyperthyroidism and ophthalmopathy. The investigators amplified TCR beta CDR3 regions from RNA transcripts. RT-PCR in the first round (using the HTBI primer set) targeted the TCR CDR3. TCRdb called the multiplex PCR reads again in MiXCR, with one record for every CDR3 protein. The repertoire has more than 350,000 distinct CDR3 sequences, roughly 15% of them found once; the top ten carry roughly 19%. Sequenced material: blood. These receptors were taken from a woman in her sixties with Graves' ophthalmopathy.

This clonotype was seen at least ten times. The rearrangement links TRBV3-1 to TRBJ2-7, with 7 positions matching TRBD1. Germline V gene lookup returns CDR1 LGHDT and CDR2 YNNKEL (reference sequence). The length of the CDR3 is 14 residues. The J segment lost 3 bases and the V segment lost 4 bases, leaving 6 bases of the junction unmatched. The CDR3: CASSPTGENYEQYF. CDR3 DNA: TGTGCCAGCAGCCCAACAGGGGAGAACTACGAGCAGTACTTC.

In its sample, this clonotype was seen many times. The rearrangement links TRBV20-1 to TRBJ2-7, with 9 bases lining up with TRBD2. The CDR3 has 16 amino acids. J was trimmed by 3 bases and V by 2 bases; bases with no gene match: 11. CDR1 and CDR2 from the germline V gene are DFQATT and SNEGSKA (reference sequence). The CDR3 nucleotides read TGCAGTGCTAGACTCCACGGAGCGGGAGGCGTCTACGAGCAGTACTTC. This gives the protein CSARLHGAGGVYEQYF.

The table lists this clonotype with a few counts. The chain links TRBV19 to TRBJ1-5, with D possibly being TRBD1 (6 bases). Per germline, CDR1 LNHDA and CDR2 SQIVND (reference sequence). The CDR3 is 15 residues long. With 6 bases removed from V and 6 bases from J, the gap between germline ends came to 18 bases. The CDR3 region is CASRPGQSYGQPQHF. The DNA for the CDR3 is TGTGCCAGTAGACCCGGACAGTCTTACGGTCAGCCCCAGCATTTT.

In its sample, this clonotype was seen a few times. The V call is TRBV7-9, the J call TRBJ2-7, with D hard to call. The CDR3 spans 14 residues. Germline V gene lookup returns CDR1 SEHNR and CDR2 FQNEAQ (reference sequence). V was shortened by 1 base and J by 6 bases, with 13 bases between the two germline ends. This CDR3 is CASSLDSFDPEQYF. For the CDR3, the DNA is TGTGCCAGCAGCTTAGACAGTTTCGACCCCGAGCAGTACTTC.

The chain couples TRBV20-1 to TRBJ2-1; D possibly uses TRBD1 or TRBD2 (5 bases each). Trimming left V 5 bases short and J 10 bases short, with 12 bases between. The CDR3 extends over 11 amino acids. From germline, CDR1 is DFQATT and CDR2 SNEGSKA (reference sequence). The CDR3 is CSASEGREQFF. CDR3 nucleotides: TGCAGTGCTTCCGAGGGGCGCGAGCAGTTCTTC.

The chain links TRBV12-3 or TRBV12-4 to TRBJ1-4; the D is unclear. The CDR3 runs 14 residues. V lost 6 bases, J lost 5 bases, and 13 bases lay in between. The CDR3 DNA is TGTGCCAGCAGCCACCGGACCGAAAATGAAAAACTGTTTTTT. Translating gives CASSHRTENEKLFF.

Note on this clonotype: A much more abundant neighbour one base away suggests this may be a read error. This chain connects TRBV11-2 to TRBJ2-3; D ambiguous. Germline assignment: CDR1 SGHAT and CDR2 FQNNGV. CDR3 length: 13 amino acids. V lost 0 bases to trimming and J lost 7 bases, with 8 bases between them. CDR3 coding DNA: TGTGCCAGCAGCTTAGATCTGAGCCATACGCAGTATTTT. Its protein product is CASSLDLSHTQYF.

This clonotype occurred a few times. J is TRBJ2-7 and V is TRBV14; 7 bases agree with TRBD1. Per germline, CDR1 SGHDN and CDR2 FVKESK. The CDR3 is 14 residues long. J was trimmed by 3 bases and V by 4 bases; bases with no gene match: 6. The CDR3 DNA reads TGTGCCAGCAGCCCCCGACAGGGCTTCTACGAGCAGTACTTC. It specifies CASSPRQGFYEQYF. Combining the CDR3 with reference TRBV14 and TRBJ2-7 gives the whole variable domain EAGVTQFPSHSVIEKGQTVTLRCDPISGHDNLYWYRRVMGKEIKFLLHFVKESKQDESGMPNNRFLAERTGGTYSTLKVQPAELEDSGVYFCASSPRQGFYEQYFGPGTRLTVT.

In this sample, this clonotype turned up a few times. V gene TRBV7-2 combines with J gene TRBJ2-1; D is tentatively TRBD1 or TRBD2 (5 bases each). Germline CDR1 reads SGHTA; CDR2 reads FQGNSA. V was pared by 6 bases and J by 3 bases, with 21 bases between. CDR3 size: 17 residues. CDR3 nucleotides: TGTGCCAGCAGTTTATCCCAACTAGGGGACCACTACAATGAGCAGTTCTTC. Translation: CASSLSQLGDHYNEQFF.

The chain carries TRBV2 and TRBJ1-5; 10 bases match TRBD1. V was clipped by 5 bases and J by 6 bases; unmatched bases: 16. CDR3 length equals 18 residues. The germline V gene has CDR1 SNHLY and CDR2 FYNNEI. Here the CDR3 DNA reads TGTGCCAGCAGTTCAAAGTGGGGGGACAGGGGATTAGGTCAGCCCCAGCATTTT. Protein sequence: CASSSKWGDRGLGQPQHF.

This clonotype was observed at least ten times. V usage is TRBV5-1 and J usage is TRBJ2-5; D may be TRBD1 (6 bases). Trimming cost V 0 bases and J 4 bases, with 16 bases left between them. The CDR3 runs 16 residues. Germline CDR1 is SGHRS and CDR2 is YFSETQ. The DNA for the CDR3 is TGCGCCAGCAGCTTGGTTCAGGGGATAGTAGGAGAGACCCAGTACTTC. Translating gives CASSLVQGIVGETQYF. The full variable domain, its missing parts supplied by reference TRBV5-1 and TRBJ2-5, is KAGVTQTPRYLIKTRGQQVTLSCSPISGHRSVSWYQQTPGQGLQFLFEYFSETQRNKGNFPGRFSGRQFSNSRSEMNVSTLELGDSALYLCASSLVQGIVGETQYFGPGTRLLVL.

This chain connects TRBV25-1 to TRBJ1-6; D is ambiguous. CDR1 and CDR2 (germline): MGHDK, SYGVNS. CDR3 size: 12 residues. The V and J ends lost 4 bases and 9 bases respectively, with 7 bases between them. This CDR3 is CASSGRASPLHF. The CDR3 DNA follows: TGTGCCAGCAGTGGTAGGGCTTCACCCCTCCACTTT. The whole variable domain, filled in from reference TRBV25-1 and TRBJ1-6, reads EADIYQTPRYLVIGTGKKITLECSQTMGHDKMYWYQQDPGMELHLIHYSYGVNSTEKGDLSSESTVSRIRTEHFPLTLESARPSHTSQYLCASSGRASPLHFGNGTRLTVT.

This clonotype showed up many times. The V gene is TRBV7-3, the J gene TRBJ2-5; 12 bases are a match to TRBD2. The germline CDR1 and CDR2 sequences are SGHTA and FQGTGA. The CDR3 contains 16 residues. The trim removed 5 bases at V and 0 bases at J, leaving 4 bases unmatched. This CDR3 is CASSPLAGGDQETQYF. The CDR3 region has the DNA TGTGCCAGCAGCCCCCTAGCGGGAGGGGACCAAGAGACCCAGTACTTC.

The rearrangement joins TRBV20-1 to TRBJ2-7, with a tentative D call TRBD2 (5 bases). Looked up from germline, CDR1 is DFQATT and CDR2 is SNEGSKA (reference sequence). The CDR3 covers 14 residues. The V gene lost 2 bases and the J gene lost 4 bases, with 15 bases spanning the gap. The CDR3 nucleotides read TGCAGTGCTAGAAGATTCGAGGGCGAGTACGAGCAGTACTTC. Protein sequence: CSARRFEGEYEQYF.

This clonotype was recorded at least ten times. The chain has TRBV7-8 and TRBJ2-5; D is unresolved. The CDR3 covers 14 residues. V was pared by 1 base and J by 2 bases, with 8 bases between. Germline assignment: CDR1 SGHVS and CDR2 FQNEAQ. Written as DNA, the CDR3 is TGTGCCAGCAGCTTAGGTTCGGAGCAAGAGACCCAGTACTTC. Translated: CASSLGSEQETQYF.

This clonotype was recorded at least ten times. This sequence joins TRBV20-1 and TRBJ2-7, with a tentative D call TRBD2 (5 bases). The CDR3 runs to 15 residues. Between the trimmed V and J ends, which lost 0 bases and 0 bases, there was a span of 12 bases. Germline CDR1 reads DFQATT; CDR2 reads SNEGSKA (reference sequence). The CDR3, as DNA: TGCAGTGCTAGAGATCAACTAGGGAGCTCCTACGAGCAGTACTTC. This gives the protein CSARDQLGSSYEQYF.

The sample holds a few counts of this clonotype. Here the CDR3 reads CSVGGTSGKETQYF. The CDR3 DNA follows: TGCAGCGTTGGAGGGACTAGCGGGAAGGAGACCCAGTACTTC. The chain employs TRBV29-1 and TRBJ2-5, with 13 bases identical to TRBD2. The CDR3 has 14 amino acids. Germline V lookup: CDR1 SQVTM, CDR2 ANQGSEA. Trimming cost V 4 bases and J 5 bases; bases outside gene matches: 4.

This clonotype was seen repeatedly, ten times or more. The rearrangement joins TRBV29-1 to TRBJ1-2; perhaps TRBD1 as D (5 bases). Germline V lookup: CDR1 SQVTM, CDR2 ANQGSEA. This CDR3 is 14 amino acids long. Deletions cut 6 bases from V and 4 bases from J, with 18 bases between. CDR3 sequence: CSVEPRGRVYGYTF. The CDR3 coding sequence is TGCAGCGTGGAGCCAAGGGGCCGTGTCTATGGCTACACCTTC.

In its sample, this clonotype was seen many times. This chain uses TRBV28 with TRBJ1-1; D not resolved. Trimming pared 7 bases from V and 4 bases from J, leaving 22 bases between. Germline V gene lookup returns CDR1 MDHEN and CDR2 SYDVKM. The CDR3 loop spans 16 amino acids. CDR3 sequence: CASTVSLVGRSTEAFF. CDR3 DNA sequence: TGTGCCAGCACTGTGTCCCTAGTGGGGAGAAGCACTGAAGCTTTCTTT. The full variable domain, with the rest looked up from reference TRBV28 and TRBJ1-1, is DVKVTQSSRYLVKRTGEKVFLECVQDMDHENMFWYRQDPGLGLRLIYFSYDVKMKEKGDIPEGYSVSREKKERFSLILESASTNQTSMYLCASTVSLVGRSTEAFFGQGTRLTVV.

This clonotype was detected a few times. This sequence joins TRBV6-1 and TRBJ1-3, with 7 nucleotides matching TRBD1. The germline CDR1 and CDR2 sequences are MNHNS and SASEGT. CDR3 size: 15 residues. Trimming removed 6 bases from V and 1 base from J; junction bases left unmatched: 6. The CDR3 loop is CASRRQGGSGNTIYF. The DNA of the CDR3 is TGTGCCAGCAGAAGACAGGGAGGATCTGGAAACACCATATATTTT.

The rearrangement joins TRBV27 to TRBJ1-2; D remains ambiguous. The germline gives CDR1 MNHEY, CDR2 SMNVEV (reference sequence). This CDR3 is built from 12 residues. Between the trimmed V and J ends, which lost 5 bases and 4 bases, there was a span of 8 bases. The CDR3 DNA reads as TGTGCCAGCAGTCCGTGGGGCTATGGCTACACCTTC. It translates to CASSPWGYGYTF.

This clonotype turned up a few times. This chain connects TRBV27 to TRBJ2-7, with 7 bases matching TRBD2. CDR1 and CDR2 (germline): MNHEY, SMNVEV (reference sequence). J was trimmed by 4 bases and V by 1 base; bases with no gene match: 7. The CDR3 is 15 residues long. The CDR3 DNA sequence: TGTGCCAGCAGTTTATGGGCTAGCGGCCTGTACGAGCAGTACTTC. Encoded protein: CASSLWASGLYEQYF.

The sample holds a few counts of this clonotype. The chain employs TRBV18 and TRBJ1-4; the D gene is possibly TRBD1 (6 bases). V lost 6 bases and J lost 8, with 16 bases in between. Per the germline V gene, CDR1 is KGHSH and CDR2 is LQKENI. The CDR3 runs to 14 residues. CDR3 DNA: TGTGCCAGCTCGCGGACAGTGGAGAGAGAAAAACTGTTTTTT. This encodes CASSRTVEREKLFF.

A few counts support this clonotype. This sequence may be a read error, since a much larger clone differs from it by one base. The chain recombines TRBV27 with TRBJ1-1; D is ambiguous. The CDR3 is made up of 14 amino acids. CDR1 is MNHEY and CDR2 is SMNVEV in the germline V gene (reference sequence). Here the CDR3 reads CTSSLLYTRTEAFF. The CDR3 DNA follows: TGTACCAGCAGTTTATTATATACCCGGACTGAAGCTTTCTTT.

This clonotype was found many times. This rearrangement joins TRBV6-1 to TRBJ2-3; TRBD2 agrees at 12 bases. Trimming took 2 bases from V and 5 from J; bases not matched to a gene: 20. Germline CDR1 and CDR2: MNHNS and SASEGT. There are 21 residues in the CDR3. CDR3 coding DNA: TGTGCCAGCAGTGAAACGTGGCCGGGACTAGCGGGTCGCCGTTCGAGAGATACGCAGTATTTT. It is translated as CASSETWPGLAGRRSRDTQYF.

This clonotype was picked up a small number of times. The CDR3 reads CSAAPGTGGTDTQYF. The CDR3 region has the DNA TGCAGTGCTGCCCCCGGGACAGGGGGCACAGATACGCAGTATTTT. This chain links TRBV20-1 with TRBJ2-3, with 10 bases lining up with TRBD1. Germline CDR1 DFQATT, CDR2 SNEGSKA (reference sequence). Trimming took 5 bases from V and 1 from J; bases not matched to a gene: 6. The CDR3 extends over 15 amino acids.

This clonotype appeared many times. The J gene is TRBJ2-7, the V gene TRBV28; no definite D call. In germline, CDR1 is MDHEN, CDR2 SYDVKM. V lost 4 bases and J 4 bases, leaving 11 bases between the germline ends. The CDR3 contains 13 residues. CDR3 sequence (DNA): TGTGCCAGCAGTTCCTCCGGCGAATACGAGCAGTACTTC. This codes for CASSSSGEYEQYF.

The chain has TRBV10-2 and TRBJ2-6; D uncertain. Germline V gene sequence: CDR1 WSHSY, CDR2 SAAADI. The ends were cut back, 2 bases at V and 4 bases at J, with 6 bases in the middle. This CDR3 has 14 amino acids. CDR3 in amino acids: CASSEGLGANVLTF. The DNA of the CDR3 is TGCGCCAGCAGTGAGGGGCTCGGGGCCAACGTCCTGACTTTC.

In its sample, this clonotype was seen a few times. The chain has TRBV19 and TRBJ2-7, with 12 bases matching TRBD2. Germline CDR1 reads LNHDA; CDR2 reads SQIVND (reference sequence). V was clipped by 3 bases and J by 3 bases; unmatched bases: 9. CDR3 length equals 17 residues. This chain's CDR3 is CASSIGVTSGGIYEQYF. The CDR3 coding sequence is TGTGCCAGTAGTATCGGGGTGACTAGCGGGGGCATCTACGAGCAGTACTTC.

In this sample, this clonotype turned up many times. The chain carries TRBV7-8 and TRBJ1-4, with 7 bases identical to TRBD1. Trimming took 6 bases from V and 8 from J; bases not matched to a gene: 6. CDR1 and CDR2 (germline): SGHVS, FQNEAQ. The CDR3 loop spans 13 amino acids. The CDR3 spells CASRQGVGEKLFF. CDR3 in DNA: TGTGCCAGCAGGCAGGGGGTTGGGGAAAAACTGTTTTTT.

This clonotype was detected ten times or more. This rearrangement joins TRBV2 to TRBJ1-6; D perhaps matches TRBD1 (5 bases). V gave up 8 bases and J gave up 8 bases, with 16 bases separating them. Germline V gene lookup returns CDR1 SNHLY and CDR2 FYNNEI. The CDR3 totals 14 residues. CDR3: CASASRDGYSPLHF. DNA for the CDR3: TGTGCCAGCGCCTCCCGGGACGGGTATTCACCCCTCCACTTT.